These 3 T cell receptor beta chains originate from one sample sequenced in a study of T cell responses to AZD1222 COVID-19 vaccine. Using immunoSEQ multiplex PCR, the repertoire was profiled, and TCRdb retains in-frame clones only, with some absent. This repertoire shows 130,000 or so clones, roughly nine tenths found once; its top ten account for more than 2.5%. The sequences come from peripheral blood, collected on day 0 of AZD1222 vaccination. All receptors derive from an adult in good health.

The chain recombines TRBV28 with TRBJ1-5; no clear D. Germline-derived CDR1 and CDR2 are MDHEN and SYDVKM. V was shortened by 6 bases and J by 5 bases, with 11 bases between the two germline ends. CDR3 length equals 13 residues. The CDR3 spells CASRGREYQPQHF. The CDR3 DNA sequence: TGTGCCAGCAGGGGTCGAGAATATCAGCCCCAGCATTTT.

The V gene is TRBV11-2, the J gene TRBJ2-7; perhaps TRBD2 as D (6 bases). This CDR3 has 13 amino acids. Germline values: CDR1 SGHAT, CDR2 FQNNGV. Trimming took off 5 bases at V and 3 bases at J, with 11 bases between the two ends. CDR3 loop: CASSPGLNYEQYF. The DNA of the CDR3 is TGTGCCAGCAGCCCGGGACTCAACTACGAGCAGTACTTC.

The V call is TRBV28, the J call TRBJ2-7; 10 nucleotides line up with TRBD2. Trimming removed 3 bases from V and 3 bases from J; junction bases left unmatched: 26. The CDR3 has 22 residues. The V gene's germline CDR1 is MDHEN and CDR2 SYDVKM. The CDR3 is CASSFFVCEGDWASGRSYEQYF. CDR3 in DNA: TGTGCCAGCAGTTTTTTCGTTTGTGAGGGGGACTGGGCTAGCGGGAGAAGCTACGAGCAGTACTTC.